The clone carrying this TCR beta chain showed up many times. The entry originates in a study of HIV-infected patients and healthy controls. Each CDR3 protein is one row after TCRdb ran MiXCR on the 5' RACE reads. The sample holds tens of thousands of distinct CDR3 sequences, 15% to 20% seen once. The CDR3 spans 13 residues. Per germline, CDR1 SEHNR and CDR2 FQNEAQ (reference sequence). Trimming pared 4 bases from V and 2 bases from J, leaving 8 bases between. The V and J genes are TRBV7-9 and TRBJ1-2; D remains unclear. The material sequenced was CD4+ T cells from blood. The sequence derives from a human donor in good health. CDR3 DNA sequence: TGTGCCAGCAGCTCTGGACGGAACTATGGCTACACCTTC. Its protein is CASSSGRNYGYTF.